This is a list of T cell receptor beta chains from one sample in a study of cytomegalovirus exposure and HLA in healthy donors. Only in-frame clones appear in the TCRdb table, and some are missing; sequencing was by immunoSEQ multiplex PCR. The repertoire has 130,000 to 150,000 clones, approximately 90% of them found once; the top ten carry around 0.7%. Material: PBMCs. The source of these receptors is a man between 18 and 29 years old in good health and CMV-seronegative. Each CDR3 is given with its conserved first and last residue. Each record gives: V gene, D gene, clone size, J gene, CDR3 protein, CDR3 DNA. D genes are given only for firm matches. For some rows the clone size is stated as once, few or many, or as a class when expanded; others skip it.

>TRBV6-6|TRBD1|once|TRBJ2-2
CASSLTGGVNTGELFF
TGTGCCAGCAGTCTCACAGGGGGTGTTAACACCGGGGAGCTGTTTTTT
>TRBV5-1|TRBD2|-|TRBJ2-5
CASSLGAGRLAGVETQYF
TGCGCCAGCAGCTTGGGGGCAGGGAGACTAGCGGGAGTGGAGACCCAGTACTTC
>TRBV27|-|-|TRBJ2-1
CASSLAGFDEQFF
TGTGCCAGCAGTTTAGCGGGATTCGATGAGCAGTTCTTC
>TRBV5-1|TRBD2|-|TRBJ2-7
CASSSTSGFSYEQYF
TGCGCCAGCAGCTCGACTAGCGGGTTTTCCTACGAGCAGTACTTC
>TRBV4-3|TRBD2|-|TRBJ2-6
CASSRNRGTSGSTGANVLTF
TGCGCCAGCAGCCGAAACCGCGGGACTAGCGGGAGTACTGGGGCCAACGTCCTGACTTTC
>TRBV19|TRBD1|-|TRBJ2-4
CASTEGTGGQNIQYF
TGTGCCAGTACCGAGGGGACAGGGGGTCAAAACATTCAGTACTTC
>TRBV5-6|TRBD2|-|TRBJ2-3
CASTVLAGVMDTQYF
TGTGCCAGCACCGTACTAGCGGGAGTGATGGATACGCAGTATTTT
>TRBV5-1|TRBD2|once|TRBJ2-5
CASSRTSGGQETQYF
TGCGCCAGCAGCAGGACTAGCGGGGGGCAAGAGACCCAGTACTTC
>TRBV27|-|-|TRBJ2-6
CASSLGSHTSGANVLTF
TGTGCCAGCAGTTTGGGGAGCCATACCTCTGGGGCCAACGTCCTGACTTTC
>TRBV5-1|TRBD1|-|TRBJ1-1
CASRVGTGGLDTEAFF
TGCGCCAGCAGGGTAGGGACAGGGGGTCTCGACACTGAAGCTTTCTTT
>TRBV2|TRBD2|-|TRBJ2-7
CASSEWKRGAFGVEQYF
TGTGCCAGCAGTGAATGGAAGCGGGGGGCCTTCGGGGTGGAGCAGTACTTC
>TRBV4-2|-|once|TRBJ2-5
CASSQARGETQYF
TGTGCCAGCAGCCAAGCAAGGGGAGAGACCCAGTACTTC
>TRBV6-1|-|-|TRBJ2-1
CASSREYSYNEQFF
TGTGCCAGCAGCCGGGAGTACTCCTACAATGAGCAGTTCTTC
>TRBV5-1|-|-|TRBJ2-1
CASSASTGAYNEQFF
TGCGCCAGCAGCGCCTCGACAGGAGCCTACAATGAGCAGTTCTTC
>TRBV5-4|TRBD1|-|TRBJ1-5
CASSFGTGGNQPQHF
TGTGCCAGCAGCTTCGGGACAGGGGGCAATCAGCCCCAGCATTTT
>TRBV30|TRBD2|-|TRBJ2-1
CAWSVRATSDNEQFF
TGTGCCTGGAGTGTACGGGCAACTAGCGACAATGAGCAGTTCTTC
>TRBV6-5|TRBD1|-|TRBJ1-4
CASSYLLGQGTEKLFF
TGTGCCAGCAGTTACCTCCTAGGACAGGGGACCGAAAAACTGTTTTTT
>TRBV27|TRBD1|-|TRBJ1-2
CASSYGTGANYGYTF
TGTGCCAGCAGTTATGGGACAGGGGCTAACTATGGCTACACCTTC
>TRBV5-8|-|once|TRBJ1-4
CASSPSGWNEKLFF
TGTGCCAGCAGCCCGTCGGGGTGGAATGAAAAACTGTTTTTT
>TRBV29-1|-|-|TRBJ2-4
CSVGGRTKNIQYF
TGCAGCGTTGGAGGGAGAACCAAAAACATTCAGTACTTC
>TRBV5-1|-|-|TRBJ2-1
CASSLYQGNEQFF
TGCGCCAGCAGCTTGTACCAGGGGAATGAGCAGTTCTTC
>TRBV11-2|-|-|TRBJ2-5
CASSLDIRGRGVETQYF
TGTGCCAGCAGCTTAGATATCAGGGGCCGAGGTGTGGAGACCCAGTACTTC
>TRBV11-2|TRBD2|-|TRBJ2-3
CASSFGLAGEGDTQYF
TGTGCCAGCAGCTTTGGACTAGCGGGAGAGGGAGATACGCAGTATTTT
>TRBV7-9|-|-|TRBJ2-6
CAGRRTGANVLTF
TGTGCCGGGAGGAGGACCGGGGCCAACGTCCTGACTTTC
>TRBV11-2|TRBD2|-|TRBJ2-1
CASSLGLAGRYNEQFF
TGTGCCAGCAGCCTGGGCCTAGCGGGCCGCTACAATGAGCAGTTCTTC
>TRBV7-2|-|-|TRBJ2-1
CASSFPGVGYYNEQFF
TGTGCCAGCAGCTTCCCGGGAGTCGGTTACTACAATGAGCAGTTCTTC
>TRBV6-5|-|-|TRBJ2-2
CASSFVTPANTGELFF
TGTGCCAGCAGTTTTGTGACACCAGCGAACACCGGGGAGCTGTTTTTT
>TRBV30|-|-|TRBJ1-1
CAWSLSGQHTEAFF
TGTGCCTGGAGTTTATCCGGACAGCACACTGAAGCTTTCTTT
>TRBV9|TRBD1|-|TRBJ1-1
CASSVAVQGYTEAFF
TGTGCCAGCAGCGTAGCGGTACAGGGGTACACTGAAGCTTTCTTT
>TRBV2|TRBD1|-|TRBJ2-7
CASSWTGSVSYEQYF
TGTGCCAGCAGCTGGACAGGGTCGGTTTCCTACGAGCAGTACTTC
>TRBV5-5|TRBD2|-|TRBJ2-1
CASSVGLAGGTYNEQFF
TGTGCCAGCAGCGTGGGACTAGCGGGAGGAACCTACAATGAGCAGTTCTTC
>TRBV9|-|-|TRBJ1-1
CASGRVNTEAFF
TGTGCCAGCGGCAGGGTGAACACTGAAGCTTTCTTT
>TRBV14|TRBD1|-|TRBJ1-2
CASSQAGTGNYGYTF
TGTGCCAGCAGCCAGGCCGGGACAGGCAACTATGGCTACACCTTC
>TRBV27|TRBD2|-|TRBJ2-5
CASSPWTSGAETQYF
TGTGCCAGCAGTCCCTGGACTAGCGGGGCGGAGACCCAGTACTTC
>TRBV4-2|-|once|TRBJ2-7
CASSQVLSDSYEQYF
TGTGCCAGCAGCCAAGTCTTAAGCGACTCCTACGAGCAGTACTTC
>TRBV5-6|TRBD1|-|TRBJ2-7
CASSLGTGTYYEQYF
TGTGCCAGCAGCTTGGGGACAGGGACATACTACGAGCAGTACTTC
>TRBV7-3|-|-|TRBJ2-2
CASSPSRNTGELFF
TGTGCCAGCAGCCCATCTAGGAACACCGGGGAGCTGTTTTTT
>TRBV5-6|-|-|TRBJ1-2
CASSLDRTDYYGYTF
TGTGCCAGCAGCTTGGATAGGACAGACTACTATGGCTACACCTTC
>TRBV6-5|-|-|TRBJ1-1
CASSYSTAGTEAFF
TGTGCCAGCAGTTACTCTACAGCGGGAACTGAAGCTTTCTTT
>TRBV6-5|-|-|TRBJ1-3
CASSLYSHSGNTIYF
TGTGCCAGCAGTCTCTACAGTCACTCTGGAAACACCATATATTTT
>TRBV7-9|-|-|TRBJ1-1
CASSLEGAGWAFF
TGTGCCAGCAGCTTAGAAGGTGCAGGGTGGGCTTTCTTT
>TRBV2|TRBD2|few|TRBJ2-1
CASKQRGFYNEQFF
TGTGCCAGCAAACAGCGGGGCTTCTACAATGAGCAGTTCTTC
>TRBV13|TRBD1|-|TRBJ1-1
CASRLRTGNTEAFF
TGTGCCAGCAGACTCCGGACAGGAAACACTGAAGCTTTCTTT
>TRBV2|TRBD1|-|TRBJ1-5
CASSYFETRDRVSNQPQHF
TGTGCCAGCAGCTACTTCGAGACCCGGGACAGAGTTAGCAATCAGCCCCAGCATTTT
>TRBV19|TRBD1|many|TRBJ1-2
CASSIGQGRNYGYTF
TGTGCCAGTAGTATCGGACAGGGGAGGAACTATGGCTACACCTTC
>TRBV5-1|-|-|TRBJ2-3
CASSLLTRSGGSRGNTDTQYF
TGCGCCAGCAGCTTGTTAACCCGATCCGGGGGAAGCAGGGGGAACACAGATACGCAGTATTTT
>TRBV5-1|-|-|TRBJ1-1
CASSLVSARVSEAFF
TGCGCCAGCAGCTTGGTTAGTGCCAGGGTCTCTGAAGCTTTCTTT
>TRBV5-5|-|-|TRBJ2-5
CASTFSGSPQETQYF
TGTGCCAGCACTTTTTCAGGCTCCCCGCAAGAGACCCAGTACTTC
>TRBV6-5|TRBD1|-|TRBJ1-6
CASRNDRGSNSPLHF
TGTGCCAGCAGAAATGACAGGGGGAGTAATTCACCCCTCCACTTT
>TRBV7-9|TRBD1|-|TRBJ1-2
CASSSQEDREGNYGYTF
TGTGCCAGCAGCTCACAAGAGGACAGGGAGGGTAACTATGGCTACACCTTC